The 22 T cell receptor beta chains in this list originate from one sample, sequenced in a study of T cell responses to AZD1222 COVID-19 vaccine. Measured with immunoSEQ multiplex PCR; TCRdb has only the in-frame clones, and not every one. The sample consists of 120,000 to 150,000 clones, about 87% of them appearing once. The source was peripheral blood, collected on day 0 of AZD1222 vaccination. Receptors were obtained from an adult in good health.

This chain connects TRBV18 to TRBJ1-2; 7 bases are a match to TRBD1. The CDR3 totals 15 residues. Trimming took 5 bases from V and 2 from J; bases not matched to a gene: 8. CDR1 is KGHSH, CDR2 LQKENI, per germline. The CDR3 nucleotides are TGTGCCAGCTCATCCACGTTGGACAGGAACTATGGCTACACCTTC. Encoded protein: CASSSTLDRNYGYTF.

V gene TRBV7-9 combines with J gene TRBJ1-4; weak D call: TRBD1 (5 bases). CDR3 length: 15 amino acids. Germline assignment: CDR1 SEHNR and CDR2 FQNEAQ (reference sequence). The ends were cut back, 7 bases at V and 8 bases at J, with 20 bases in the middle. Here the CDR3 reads CASTLGAANEEKLFF. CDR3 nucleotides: TGTGCCAGCACCCTAGGGGCCGCTAACGAGGAAAAACTGTTTTTT.

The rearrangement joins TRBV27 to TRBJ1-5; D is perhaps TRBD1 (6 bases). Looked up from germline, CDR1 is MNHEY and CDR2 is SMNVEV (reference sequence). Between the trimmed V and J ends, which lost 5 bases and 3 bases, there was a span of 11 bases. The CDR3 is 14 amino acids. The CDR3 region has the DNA TGTGCCAGCAGTATAAGGGACAACAATCAGCCCCAGCATTTT. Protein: CASSIRDNNQPQHF.

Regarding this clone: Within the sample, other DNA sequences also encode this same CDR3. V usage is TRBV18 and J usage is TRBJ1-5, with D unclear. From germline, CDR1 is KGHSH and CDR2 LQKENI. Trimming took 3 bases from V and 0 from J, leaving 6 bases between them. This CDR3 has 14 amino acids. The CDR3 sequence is CASSPDYSNQPQHF. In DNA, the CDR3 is TGTGCCAGCTCACCGGACTATAGCAATCAGCCCCAGCATTTT.

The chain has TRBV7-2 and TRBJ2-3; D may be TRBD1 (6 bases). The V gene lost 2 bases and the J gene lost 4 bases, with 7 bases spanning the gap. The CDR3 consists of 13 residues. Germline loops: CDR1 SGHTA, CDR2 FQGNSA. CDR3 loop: CASSLSGADTQYF. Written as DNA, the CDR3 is TGTGCCAGCAGCTTATCAGGGGCAGATACGCAGTATTTT.

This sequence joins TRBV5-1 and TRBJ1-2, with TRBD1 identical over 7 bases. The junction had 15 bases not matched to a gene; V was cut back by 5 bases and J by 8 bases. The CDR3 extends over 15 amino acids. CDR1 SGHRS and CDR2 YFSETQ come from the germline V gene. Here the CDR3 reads CASSLIPAGGAGYTF. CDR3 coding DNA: TGCGCCAGCAGTCTCATCCCGGCAGGGGGTGCCGGCTACACCTTC.

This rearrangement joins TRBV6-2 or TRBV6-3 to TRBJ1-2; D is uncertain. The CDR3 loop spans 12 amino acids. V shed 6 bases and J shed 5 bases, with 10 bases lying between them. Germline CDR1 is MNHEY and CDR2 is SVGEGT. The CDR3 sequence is CASSPAQYGYTF. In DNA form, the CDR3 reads TGTGCCAGCAGCCCTGCCCAGTATGGCTACACCTTC.

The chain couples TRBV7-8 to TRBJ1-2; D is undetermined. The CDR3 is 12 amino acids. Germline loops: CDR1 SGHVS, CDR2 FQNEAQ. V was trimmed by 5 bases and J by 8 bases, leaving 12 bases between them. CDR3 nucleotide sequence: TGTGCCAGCAGCCCCGGGAGGCTGGGCTACACCTTC. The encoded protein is CASSPGRLGYTF.

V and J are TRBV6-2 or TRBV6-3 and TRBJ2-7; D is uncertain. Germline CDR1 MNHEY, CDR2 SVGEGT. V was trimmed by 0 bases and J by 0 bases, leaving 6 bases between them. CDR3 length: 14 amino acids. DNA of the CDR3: TGTGCCAGCAGTTACTCCGCTGTCTCCTACGAGCAGTACTTC. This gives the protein CASSYSAVSYEQYF.

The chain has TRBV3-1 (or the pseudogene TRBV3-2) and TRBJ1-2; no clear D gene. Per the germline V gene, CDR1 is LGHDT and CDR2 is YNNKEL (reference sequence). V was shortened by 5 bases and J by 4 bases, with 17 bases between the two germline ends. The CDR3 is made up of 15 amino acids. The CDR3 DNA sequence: TGTGCCAGCAGCATATCTATCGCCTTCTCCTATGGCTACACCTTC. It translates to CASSISIAFSYGYTF.

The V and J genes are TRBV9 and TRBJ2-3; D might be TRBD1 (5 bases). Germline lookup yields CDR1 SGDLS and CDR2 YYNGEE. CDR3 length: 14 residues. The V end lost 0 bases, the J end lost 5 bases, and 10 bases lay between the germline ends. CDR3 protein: CASSVGRGGDTQYF. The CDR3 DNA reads TGTGCCAGCAGCGTAGGTAGGGGCGGAGATACGCAGTATTTT. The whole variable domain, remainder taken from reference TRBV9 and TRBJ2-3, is DSGVTQTPKHLITATGQRVTLRCSPRSGDLSVYWYQQSLDQGLQFLIQYYNGEERAKGNILERFSAQQFPDLHSELNLSSLELGDSALYFCASSVGRGGDTQYFGPGTRLTVL.

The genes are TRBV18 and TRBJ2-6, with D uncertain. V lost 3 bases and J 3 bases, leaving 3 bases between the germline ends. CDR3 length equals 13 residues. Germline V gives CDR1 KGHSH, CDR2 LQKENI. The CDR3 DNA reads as TGTGCCAGCTCACCCAATGGGGCCAACGTCCTGACTTTC. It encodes CASSPNGANVLTF. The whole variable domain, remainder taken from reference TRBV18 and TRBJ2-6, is NAGVMQNPRHLVRRRGQEARLRCSPMKGHSHVYWYRQLPEEGLKFMVYLQKENIIDESGMPKERFSAEFPKEGPSILRIQQVVRGDSAAYFCASSPNGANVLTFGAGSRLTVL.

CDR3 residues: CASSVTTGEAFF. The CDR3, as DNA: TGCGCCAGCAGCGTAACGACAGGAGAAGCTTTCTTT. The rearrangement links TRBV5-1 to TRBJ1-1, with D possibly matching TRBD1 (6 bases). V was trimmed by 4 bases and J by 8 bases, leaving 12 bases between them. Germline loops: CDR1 SGHRS, CDR2 YFSETQ. This CDR3 has 12 amino acids.

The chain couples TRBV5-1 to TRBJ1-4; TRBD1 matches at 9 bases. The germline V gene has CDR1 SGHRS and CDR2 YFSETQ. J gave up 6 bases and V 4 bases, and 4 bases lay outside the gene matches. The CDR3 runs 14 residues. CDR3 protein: CASSGGQGYEKLFF. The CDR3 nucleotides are TGCGCCAGCAGCGGGGGACAGGGCTATGAAAAACTGTTTTTT.

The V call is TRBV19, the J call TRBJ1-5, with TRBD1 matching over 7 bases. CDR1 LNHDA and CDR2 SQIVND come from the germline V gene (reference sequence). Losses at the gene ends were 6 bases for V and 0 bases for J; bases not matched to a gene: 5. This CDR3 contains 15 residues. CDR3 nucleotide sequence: TGTGCCAGTAGGGGACAGATCTATAGCAATCAGCCCCAGCATTTT. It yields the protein CASRGQIYSNQPQHF.

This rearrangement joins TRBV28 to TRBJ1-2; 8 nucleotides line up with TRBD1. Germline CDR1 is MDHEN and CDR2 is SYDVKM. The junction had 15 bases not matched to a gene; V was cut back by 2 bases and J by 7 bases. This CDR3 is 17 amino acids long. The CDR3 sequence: CASSLVVPWQGAGGYTF. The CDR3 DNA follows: TGTGCCAGCAGTTTAGTGGTCCCGTGGCAGGGGGCCGGTGGCTACACCTTC.

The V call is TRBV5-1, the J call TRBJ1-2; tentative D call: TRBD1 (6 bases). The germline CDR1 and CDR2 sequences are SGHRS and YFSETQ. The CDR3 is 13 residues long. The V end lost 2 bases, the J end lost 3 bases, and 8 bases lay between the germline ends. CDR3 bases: TGCGCCAGCAGCTTAGGACAGTACTATGGCTACACCTTC. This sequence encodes CASSLGQYYGYTF.

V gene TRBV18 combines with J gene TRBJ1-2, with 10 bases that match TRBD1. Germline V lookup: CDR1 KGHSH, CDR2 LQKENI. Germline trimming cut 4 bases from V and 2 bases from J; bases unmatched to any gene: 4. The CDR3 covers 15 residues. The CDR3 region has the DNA TGTGCCAGCTCACAACTGGACAGGGGGAACTATGGCTACACCTTC. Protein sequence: CASSQLDRGNYGYTF.

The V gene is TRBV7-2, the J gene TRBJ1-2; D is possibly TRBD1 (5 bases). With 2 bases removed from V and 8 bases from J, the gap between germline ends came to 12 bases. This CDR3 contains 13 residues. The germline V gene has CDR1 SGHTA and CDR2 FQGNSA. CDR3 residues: CASSLQGPGGYTF. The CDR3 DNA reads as TGTGCCAGCAGCTTACAGGGTCCCGGAGGCTACACCTTC.

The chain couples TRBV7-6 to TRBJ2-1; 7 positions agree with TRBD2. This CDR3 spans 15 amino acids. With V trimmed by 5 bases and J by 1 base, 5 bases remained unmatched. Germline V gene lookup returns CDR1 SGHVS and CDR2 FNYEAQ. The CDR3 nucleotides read TGTGCCAGCAGCCTCGGGACTATTTCCTACAATGAGCAGTTCTTC. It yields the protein CASSLGTISYNEQFF.

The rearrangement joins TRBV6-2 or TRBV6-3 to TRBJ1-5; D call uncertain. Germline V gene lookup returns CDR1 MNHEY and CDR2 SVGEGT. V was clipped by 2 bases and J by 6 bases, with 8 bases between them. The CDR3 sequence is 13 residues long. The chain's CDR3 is CASSYGVAQPQHF. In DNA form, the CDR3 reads TGTGCCAGCAGTTACGGAGTCGCTCAGCCCCAGCATTTT.

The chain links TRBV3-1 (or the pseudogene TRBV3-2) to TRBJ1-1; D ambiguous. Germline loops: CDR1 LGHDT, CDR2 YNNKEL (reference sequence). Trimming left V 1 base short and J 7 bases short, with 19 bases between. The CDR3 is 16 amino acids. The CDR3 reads CASSQVVRFLWVEAFF. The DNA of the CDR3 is TGTGCCAGCAGCCAAGTCGTTCGGTTTCTCTGGGTTGAAGCTTTCTTT.